This T cell receptor beta chain was found in a study of response to subunit inactivated influenza vaccine. General study points: Authors proposed each seasonal influenza vaccination draws in few new T cells.

This clonotype appeared a few times. Its antigen is unknown. Using its own MiXCR run on the RT-PCR reads, TCRdb lists one record per CDR3 protein. The sample has hundreds of thousands of distinct CDR3 sequences; less than 15% are singletons. Trimming shortened V by 1 base and J by 7 bases, and 8 bases separated the two germline ends. The CDR3 is 13 residues long. Germline CDR1 ENHRY, CDR2 SYGVKD. The sequencing here drew on PBMCs from blood, taken approximately 15 days before vaccination. This chain links TRBV10-3 with TRBJ1-5; D perhaps matches TRBD1 (5 bases). The receptor's source is a man aged 45-65 years who received an inactivated influenza vaccine. The DNA for the CDR3 is TGTGCCATCAGTGAGTGGAGGGACCAGCCCCAGCATTTT. Its protein product is CAISEWRDQPQHF.